Each of the 30 T cell receptor beta chains below was sequenced from the same sample in a study of shared clonotypes between healthy human individuals. TCRdb's table, derived via immunoSEQ multiplex PCR, lists solely in-frame clones and lacks some. The sample consists of more than 450,000 clones, about four fifths of them appearing once. The specimen was PBMCs. Receptors were obtained from a middle-aged woman in good health. Some clones in this sample may be carry-over from other donors' samples.

The rearrangement links TRBV7-3 to TRBJ2-2, with D possibly being TRBD1 (6 bases). With 5 bases removed from V and 2 bases from J, the gap between germline ends came to 12 bases. Per germline, CDR1 SGHTA and CDR2 FQGTGA. The CDR3 covers 15 residues. The CDR3 sequence is CASSATGINTGELFF. In DNA, the CDR3 is TGTGCCAGCAGCGCTACAGGGATTAACACCGGGGAGCTGTTTTTT.

The chain carries TRBV14 and TRBJ1-4; D is undetermined. Germline CDR1 is SGHDN and CDR2 is FVKESK. There are 15 residues in the CDR3. V was trimmed by 2 bases and J by 5 bases, leaving 12 bases between them. In DNA form, the CDR3 reads TGTGCCAGCAGCCAATGGCGGGGAGGAAATGAAAAACTGTTTTTT. Translating gives CASSQWRGGNEKLFF.

This chain connects TRBV5-4 to TRBJ2-7; TRBD2 aligns across 14 bases. This CDR3 has 15 residues. The V segment lost 2 bases and the J segment 5 bases; nucleotides outside the gene matches: 3. Germline V gene sequence: CDR1 SGHNT, CDR2 YYREEE (reference sequence). The CDR3 loop reads CASSFGTSGSNEQYF. In DNA, the CDR3 is TGTGCCAGCAGCTTCGGGACTAGCGGGAGTAACGAGCAGTACTTC.

The chain combines TRBV5-1 with TRBJ1-2; D is ambiguous. The germline CDR1 and CDR2 sequences are SGHRS and YFSETQ. CDR3 length equals 14 residues. V lost 0 bases and J lost 7, with 13 bases in between. The CDR3 DNA follows: TGCGCCAGCAGCTTGGCCCAGCAAATAGGTGGCTACACCTTC. Encoded protein: CASSLAQQIGGYTF.

The chain is built from TRBV7-2 and TRBJ1-1, with D hard to call. Trimming stripped 6 bases from V and 0 bases from J, with 8 bases between. The CDR3 has 13 amino acids. From germline, CDR1 is SGHTA and CDR2 FQGNSA. CDR3 DNA: TGTGCCAGCAGTACTCTCATGAACACTGAAGCTTTCTTT. This gives the protein CASSTLMNTEAFF.

The J gene is TRBJ2-5, the V gene TRBV5-6, with TRBD2 matching over 9 bases. The CDR3 runs 16 residues. Germline CDR1 reads SGHDT; CDR2 reads YYEEEE. J gave up 5 bases and V 3 bases, and 11 bases lay outside the gene matches. CDR3 amino acids: CASSSTSGGTLETQYF. The CDR3 DNA reads TGTGCCAGCAGCTCGACTAGCGGCGGAACCTTGGAGACCCAGTACTTC.

V usage is TRBV27 and J usage is TRBJ1-5; a weak D match, TRBD1 (5 bases). The CDR3 has 15 residues. The germline V gene has CDR1 MNHEY and CDR2 SMNVEV (reference sequence). The V end lost 2 bases, the J end lost 5 bases, and 13 bases lay between the germline ends. The CDR3 loop reads CASSLGGVRHQPQHF. CDR3 DNA: TGTGCCAGCAGTTTAGGGGGGGTTAGGCATCAGCCCCAGCATTTT.

This chain uses TRBV4-1 with TRBJ2-7; D is uncertain. The germline V gene has CDR1 MGHRA and CDR2 YSYEKL. Trimming removed 4 bases from V and 6 bases from J, with 13 bases in between. This CDR3 region has 13 residues. CDR3: CASSPTGLREQYF. The CDR3 DNA reads as TGCGCCAGCAGCCCCACGGGCCTCCGCGAGCAGTACTTC.

V and J are TRBV4-2 and TRBJ1-1; the D gene is possibly TRBD1 (5 bases). Germline CDR1 and CDR2: LGHNA and YNFKEQ. Trimming left V 0 bases short and J 0 bases short, with 17 bases between. The CDR3 runs 18 residues. The CDR3 bases are TGTGCCAGCAGCCAAGAACCAGGGTGGGGGAAAGTGAACACTGAAGCTTTCTTT. Translation: CASSQEPGWGKVNTEAFF.

The chain joins TRBV19 to TRBJ2-7; 8 bases map to TRBD2. V dropped 3 bases and J dropped 5; count of bases not matched to a gene: 6. The CDR3 runs 14 residues. Germline V gene data show CDR1 as LNHDA and CDR2 as SQIVND (reference sequence). CDR3 sequence reads: CASSIIAGSDEQYF. DNA of the CDR3: TGTGCCAGTAGTATTATAGCGGGGTCCGACGAGCAGTACTTC.

The gene calls are TRBV5-1 and TRBJ2-7; a possible D gene is TRBD2 (5 bases). The CDR3 is 13 residues long. The germline gives CDR1 SGHRS, CDR2 YFSETQ. V was shortened by 4 bases and J by 7 bases, with 15 bases between the two germline ends. The CDR3 DNA follows: TGCGCCAGCAGCCGGACTCCCCAGGAAGAGCAGTACTTC. This codes for CASSRTPQEEQYF.

This clone is a singleton in its sample. The J gene is TRBJ2-7, the V gene TRBV14, with 9 bases matching TRBD1. Trimming took 1 base from V and 9 from J; bases not matched to a gene: 4. The CDR3 extends over 13 amino acids. The germline V gene encodes CDR1 SGHDN and CDR2 FVKESK. CDR3 DNA: TGTGCCAGCAGCCAAGTGACAGGGGGGCGGCAGTACTTC. This codes for CASSQVTGGRQYF.

The chain joins TRBV6-1 to TRBJ2-5, with 9 bases lining up with TRBD1. V lost 5 bases, J lost 3 bases, and 7 bases stayed unmatched. This CDR3 has 15 residues. CDR1 is MNHNS, CDR2 SASEGT, per germline. The CDR3 DNA is TGTGCCAGCAGTCCACACCGGGACAGGGAAGAGACCCAGTACTTC. Translated, it gives CASSPHRDREETQYF.

This clone appeared many times. This sequence joins TRBV4-3 and TRBJ2-1, with D unresolved. The V end lost 0 bases, the J end lost 0 bases, and 12 bases lay between the germline ends. The germline CDR1 and CDR2 sequences are LGHNA and YSLEER. The CDR3 has 17 amino acids. As DNA, the CDR3 is TGCGCCAGCAGCCAAGATCCACCTATAAGCTCCTACAATGAGCAGTTCTTC. Translated: CASSQDPPISSYNEQFF.

The V and J genes are TRBV7-3 and TRBJ2-3; 8 bases are shared with TRBD2. The V and J ends lost 3 bases and 7 bases, in that order; junction bases with no gene match: 9. This CDR3 has 15 amino acids. Germline CDR1 SGHTA, CDR2 FQGTGA. This CDR3 is CASSLGVSGKYTQYF. For the CDR3, the DNA is TGTGCCAGCAGCTTGGGAGTTAGCGGGAAATATACGCAGTATTTT. The whole variable domain, filled in from reference TRBV7-3 and TRBJ2-3, reads GAGVSQTPSNKVTEKGKYVELRCDPISGHTALYWYRQSLGQGPEFLIYFQGTGAADDSGLPNDRFFAVRPEGSVSTLKIQRTERGDSAVYLCASSLGVSGKYTQYFGPGTRLTVL.

The V call is TRBV5-1, the J call TRBJ2-5; 10 nucleotides line up with TRBD1. The J segment lost 3 bases and the V segment lost 3 bases, leaving 8 bases of the junction unmatched. This CDR3 is built from 16 residues. In germline, CDR1 is SGHRS, CDR2 YFSETQ. The CDR3 spells CASSSTTGGAEETQYF. As DNA, the CDR3 is TGCGCCAGCAGCTCCACGACAGGGGGCGCGGAAGAGACCCAGTACTTC.

The chain uses TRBV6-6 and TRBJ1-1, with D hard to call. Germline-derived CDR1 and CDR2 are MNHNY and SVGAGI (reference sequence). This CDR3 region has 12 residues. V was pared by 5 bases and J by 4 bases, with 8 bases between. The CDR3: CASSNPGTEAFF. CDR3 bases: TGTGCCAGCAGTAACCCAGGCACTGAAGCTTTCTTT.

The CDR3 here is CASKGTGYVGELFF. CDR3 bases: TGTGCCAGCAAGGGGACAGGATATGTCGGGGAGCTGTTTTTT. This chain links TRBV7-2 with TRBJ2-2; TRBD1 agrees at 8 bases. The CDR3 consists of 14 residues. The J segment lost 7 bases and the V segment lost 7 bases, leaving 8 bases of the junction unmatched. The germline CDR1 and CDR2 sequences are SGHTA and FQGNSA. The full variable domain, with the rest looked up from reference TRBV7-2 and TRBJ2-2, is GAGVSQSPSNKVTEKGKDVELRCDPISGHTALYWYRQSLGQGLEFLIYFQGNSAPDKSGLPSDRFSAERTGGSVSTLTIQRTQQEDSAVYLCASKGTGYVGELFFGEGSRLTVL.

V and J are TRBV5-1 and TRBJ2-1; 8 nucleotides agree with TRBD2. Germline V CDR1 and CDR2: SGHRS, YFSETQ. CDR3 length equals 15 residues. Losses at the gene ends were 3 bases for V and 6 bases for J; bases not matched to a gene: 8. CDR3 coding DNA: TGCGCCAGCAGCTGGTCGGGAGGGCCATTCAATGAGCAGTTCTTC. This gives the protein CASSWSGGPFNEQFF.

The V and J genes are TRBV19 and TRBJ2-7, with TRBD2 identical over 11 bases. V lost 8 bases, J lost 0 bases, and 3 bases stayed unmatched. The CDR3 loop spans 14 amino acids. Germline V gene data show CDR1 as LNHDA and CDR2 as SQIVND (reference sequence). CDR3 in amino acids: CASGTSGNSYEQYF. As DNA, the CDR3 is TGTGCCAGTGGGACTAGCGGAAACTCCTACGAGCAGTACTTC.

The gene calls are TRBV19 and TRBJ1-3; TRBD1 matches at 8 bases. CDR3 length equals 13 residues. Trimming removed 6 bases from V and 8 bases from J; junction bases left unmatched: 6. Per germline, CDR1 LNHDA and CDR2 SQIVND (reference sequence). CDR3 DNA sequence: TGTGCCAGTAGGACGACAGGGGCAGACACCATATATTTT. Translated, it gives CASRTTGADTIYF.

The CDR3 protein is CASSPRGRTGANVLTF. In DNA form, the CDR3 reads TGTGCCAGCAGCCCCCGGGGGAGAACTGGGGCCAACGTCCTGACTTTC. The chain links TRBV7-9 to TRBJ2-6, with D possibly matching TRBD2 (6 bases). The V end was cut by 5 bases, the J end by 2 bases, with 13 bases between. The CDR3 sequence is 16 residues long. From germline, CDR1 is SEHNR and CDR2 FQNEAQ (reference sequence).

This rearrangement joins TRBV7-8 to TRBJ1-2; D possibly corresponds to TRBD1 (6 bases). The CDR3 is 13 amino acids. Trimming shortened V by 1 base and J by 5 bases, and 8 bases separated the two germline ends. The germline V gene has CDR1 SGHVS and CDR2 FQNEAQ. The CDR3 region has the DNA TGTGCCAGCAGCTTAGGGACAGCGTATGGCTACACCTTC. It yields the protein CASSLGTAYGYTF.

CDR3 in amino acids: CASSLWREGRGDTQYF. The CDR3 DNA is TGTGCCAGCAGCTTATGGCGGGAGGGCCGGGGAGATACGCAGTATTTT. This chain uses TRBV7-6 with TRBJ2-3, with TRBD2 identical over 9 bases. V shed 2 bases and J 5 bases; nucleotides not matched to a gene: 8. The CDR3 extends over 16 amino acids. The germline V gene encodes CDR1 SGHVS and CDR2 FNYEAQ.

The gene calls are TRBV27 and TRBJ2-7, with unresolved D. V dropped 2 bases and J dropped 1 base, with 9 bases sitting between them. Germline assignment: CDR1 MNHEY and CDR2 SMNVEV (reference sequence). This CDR3 has 14 amino acids. CDR3: CASSLMGSSYEQYF. Here the CDR3 DNA reads TGTGCCAGCAGTTTAATGGGATCTTCCTACGAGCAGTACTTC.

The rearrangement uses TRBV5-4 and TRBJ1-2; no reliable D call. CDR1 is SGHNT and CDR2 is YYREEE in the germline V gene (reference sequence). Deletions cut 1 base from V and 4 bases from J, with 5 bases between. This CDR3 is built from 12 residues. The CDR3 bases are TGTGCCAGCAGCTTGAACAGCTATGGCTACACCTTC. Translated, it gives CASSLNSYGYTF.

The rearrangement joins TRBV19 to TRBJ1-6; TRBD1 matches at 8 bases. This CDR3 has 15 residues. Per the germline V gene, CDR1 is LNHDA and CDR2 is SQIVND (reference sequence). V shed 4 bases and J 7 bases; nucleotides not matched to a gene: 6. CDR3 nucleotide sequence: TGTGCCAGTAGTACCCGACAGGGGCACAATTCACCCCTCCACTTT. It specifies CASSTRQGHNSPLHF.

Only one count was recorded for this clone. This chain joins TRBV28 and TRBJ2-7, with D perhaps matching TRBD1 (6 bases). V shed 3 bases and J shed 3 bases, with 12 bases lying between them. CDR1 MDHEN and CDR2 SYDVKM come from the germline V gene. This CDR3 comprises 14 residues. CDR3 residues: CASSLQGQHYEQYF. CDR3 nucleotide sequence: TGTGCCAGCAGTTTGCAAGGACAGCACTACGAGCAGTACTTC.

CDR3 loop: CAWSPGANYGYTF. The CDR3 nucleotides read TGTGCCTGGAGTCCAGGGGCTAACTATGGCTACACCTTC. The rearrangement joins TRBV30 to TRBJ1-2; D is possibly TRBD1 (6 bases). Per germline, CDR1 GTSNPN and CDR2 SVGIG (reference sequence). Trimming removed 2 bases from V and 0 bases from J, with 7 bases in between. This CDR3 has 13 amino acids. Looking up the rest from reference TRBV30 and TRBJ1-2 gives the full variable domain: SQTIHQWPATLVQPVGSPLSLECTVEGTSNPNLYWYRQAAGRGLQLLFYSVGIGQISSEVPQNLSASRPQDRQFILSSKKLLLSDSGFYLCAWSPGANYGYTFGSGTRLTVV.

The V call is TRBV29-1, the J call TRBJ1-2; D uncertain. Trimming pared 4 bases from V and 5 bases from J, leaving 8 bases between. The germline CDR1 and CDR2 sequences are SQVTM and ANQGSEA. The CDR3 sequence is 11 residues long. The CDR3 DNA sequence: TGCAGCGTTGGGTCTGTTTATGGCTACACCTTC. Translated: CSVGSVYGYTF.